Listed here are 30 T cell receptor beta chains from one sample, sequenced in a study of cytomegalovirus exposure and HLA in healthy donors. 60 Vbeta and 13 Jbeta primers were used in PCR. TCRdb's table, derived via immunoSEQ multiplex PCR, lists solely in-frame clones and lacks some. The sample lists 150,000 to 200,000 clones, 75% to 80% occurring once. The material sequenced was PBMCs. All receptors derive from a young woman in good health and CMV-seropositive.

This chain connects TRBV7-2 to TRBJ2-5; the match to TRBD2 covers 7 bases. The CDR3 is 15 residues long. Germline CDR1 and CDR2: SGHTA and FQGNSA. V shed 5 bases, J shed 7 bases, and the junction held 13 bases outside the gene matches. CDR3 coding DNA: TGTGCCAGCAGCCTTCAGCGGGGTGATTGGGGGACCCAGTACTTC. Residues: CASSLQRGDWGTQYF.

The chain combines TRBV18 with TRBJ2-1; 15 bases are shared with TRBD2. CDR3 length: 19 amino acids. Germline CDR1 is KGHSH and CDR2 is LQKENI. Losses at the gene ends were 3 bases for V and 4 bases for J; bases not matched to a gene: 10. The CDR3 region has the DNA TGTGCCAGCTCACCGGGACTAGCGGGAGGACCTGCAAGGTACAATGAGCAGTTCTTC. Protein product: CASSPGLAGGPARYNEQFF.

The chain has TRBV28 and TRBJ2-3; D might be TRBD2 (5 bases). V lost 7 bases to trimming and J lost 3 bases, with 17 bases between them. CDR1 is MDHEN and CDR2 is SYDVKM in the germline V gene. The CDR3 runs 15 residues. The CDR3 loop reads CASTPRGGWTDTQYF. Here the CDR3 DNA reads TGTGCCAGCACCCCCAGAGGAGGATGGACAGATACGCAGTATTTT.

The chain employs TRBV5-1 and TRBJ2-5, with a tentative D call TRBD1 (6 bases). V lost 6 bases, J lost 2 bases, and 17 bases lay in between. The CDR3 consists of 15 residues. Germline V gives CDR1 SGHRS, CDR2 YFSETQ. The CDR3 region is CASTPNRVDQETQYF. The CDR3 nucleotides read TGCGCCAGCACCCCAAACAGGGTTGATCAAGAGACCCAGTACTTC.

The CDR3 DNA reads TGTGCCAGCAGCTTGGGAGGTTACAGGGGGAATACCTACGAGCAGTACTTC. It translates to CASSLGGYRGNTYEQYF. The gene calls are TRBV5-4 and TRBJ2-7; 8 bases are a match to TRBD1. Per the germline V gene, CDR1 is SGHNT and CDR2 is YYREEE (reference sequence). V lost 0 bases and J lost 2; bases outside the gene matches: 10. The CDR3 sequence is 17 residues long.

This clone appeared a single time. Germline is not matched at one junction end, which may reflect a read error. The genes are TRBV4-1 and TRBJ2-1; D is perhaps TRBD1 (6 bases). Germline CDR1 reads MGHRA; CDR2 reads YSYEKL. The CDR3 runs to 14 residues. The CDR3 bases are TGCGCCAGCACCCAACGGACAGCCTACAATGAGCAGTTCTTC. Translation gives CASTQRTAYNEQFF.

The table lists this clone with a few counts. This sequence joins TRBV30 and TRBJ2-3; 8 positions agree with TRBD2. Trimming at V came to 3 bases and at J to 1 base, leaving 6 bases not matched to a gene. Germline-derived CDR1 and CDR2 are GTSNPN and SVGIG (reference sequence). The CDR3 contains 15 residues. The CDR3 is CAWRDGGARTDTQYF. DNA for the CDR3: TGTGCCTGGAGAGACGGGGGGGCTCGCACAGATACGCAGTATTTT.

The CDR3 nucleotides read TGTGCCAGCAGTTTTCGTGCAGGGGGTAGAGATACGCAGTATTTT. This codes for CASSFRAGGRDTQYF. The rearrangement uses TRBV28 and TRBJ2-3; 7 positions agree with TRBD1. This CDR3 has 15 residues. The J segment lost 5 bases and the V segment lost 3 bases, leaving 8 bases of the junction unmatched. Per germline, CDR1 MDHEN and CDR2 SYDVKM. The whole variable domain, remainder taken from reference TRBV28 and TRBJ2-3, is DVKVTQSSRYLVKRTGEKVFLECVQDMDHENMFWYRQDPGLGLRLIYFSYDVKMKEKGDIPEGYSVSREKKERFSLILESASTNQTSMYLCASSFRAGGRDTQYFGPGTRLTVL.

This chain joins TRBV10-3 and TRBJ2-5; 8 bases match TRBD2. Germline V gene data show CDR1 as ENHRY and CDR2 as SYGVKD. The CDR3 is 15 amino acids. J lost 4 bases, V lost 5 bases, and 9 bases had no gene match. Here the CDR3 reads CAISQGAGDGETQYF. The CDR3, as DNA: TGTGCCATCAGTCAAGGAGCGGGAGATGGAGAGACCCAGTACTTC.

V is TRBV6-6 and J is TRBJ1-4; D not certain. This CDR3 has 15 residues. The germline CDR1 and CDR2 sequences are MNHNY and SVGAGI (reference sequence). V was trimmed by 5 bases and J by 0 bases, leaving 10 bases between them. CDR3 in amino acids: CASSREFATNEKLFF. CDR3 DNA sequence: TGTGCCAGCAGTCGGGAGTTCGCAACTAATGAAAAACTGTTTTTT.

This chain connects TRBV9 to TRBJ2-5; tentative D call: TRBD2 (6 bases). Germline V lookup: CDR1 SGDLS, CDR2 YYNGEE. Trimming removed 0 bases at V and 4 bases at J, with 19 bases between. The CDR3 contains 17 residues. The CDR3 loop is CASSVDHGTEGTETQYF. In DNA, the CDR3 is TGTGCCAGCAGCGTAGACCATGGAACGGAGGGAACAGAGACCCAGTACTTC.

The chain has TRBV11-3 and TRBJ1-2; the match to TRBD1 covers 11 bases. The V segment lost 3 bases and the J segment 8 bases; nucleotides outside the gene matches: 8. From germline, CDR1 is SGHNT and CDR2 YENEEA. This CDR3 region has 15 residues. CDR3 in amino acids: CASSFRTGGLEGYTF. In nucleotides, the CDR3 is TGTGCCAGCAGCTTCCGGACAGGGGGCTTGGAGGGCTACACCTTC.

The chain has TRBV4-2 and TRBJ2-7, with 12 bases lining up with TRBD2. With 0 bases clipped from V and 7 bases from J, the junction kept 4 bases outside the gene matches. CDR1 is LGHNA and CDR2 is YNFKEQ in the germline V gene. The CDR3 runs to 15 residues. The CDR3 nucleotides are TGTGCCAGCAGCCAAGATCCCACTAGCGGGGGGGAGCAGTACTTC. Translated: CASSQDPTSGGEQYF.

This chain links TRBV5-4 with TRBJ2-7, with 8 bases that match TRBD2. The germline V gene encodes CDR1 SGHNT and CDR2 YYREEE (reference sequence). This CDR3 region has 16 residues. The V gene end was trimmed by 0 bases and the J gene end by 6 bases; junction bases not matched to a gene: 11. In DNA, the CDR3 is TGTGCCAGCAGCTTGGACCCGGGACTAGATGTCTCCGAGCAGTACTTC. Amino acids: CASSLDPGLDVSEQYF.

V is TRBV2 and J is TRBJ1-5; D is perhaps TRBD1 (6 bases). The V gene's germline CDR1 is SNHLY and CDR2 FYNNEI. The CDR3 is 12 amino acids. V was pared by 4 bases and J by 12 bases, with 13 bases between. CDR3 amino acids: CASSVQGSDQHF. The CDR3 DNA reads as TGTGCCAGCAGTGTACAGGGTTCAGACCAGCATTTT.

V and J are TRBV6-4 and TRBJ2-7, with 12 nucleotides matching TRBD2. V shed 2 bases and J 7 bases; nucleotides not matched to a gene: 12. Per germline, CDR1 MRHNA and CDR2 SNTAGT. The CDR3 runs to 17 residues. Written as DNA, the CDR3 is TGTGCCAGCAGTGACGGGAAGGCTAGCGGGAGGGTTTGGGAGCAGTACTTC. Amino acid sequence: CASSDGKASGRVWEQYF.

The chain uses TRBV27 and TRBJ2-1; D not resolved. Germline V lookup: CDR1 MNHEY, CDR2 SMNVEV (reference sequence). The CDR3 runs 14 residues. The V and J ends lost 3 bases and 0 bases respectively, with 6 bases between them. The CDR3, as DNA: TGTGCCAGCAGTTTCAAGCCCTCCTACAATGAGCAGTTCTTC. As protein: CASSFKPSYNEQFF.

As regards this clone: The junction departs from germline at one end; a sequencing error may be responsible. The chain couples TRBV7-9 to TRBJ1-2, with TRBD1 matching 7 bases. The CDR3 runs 15 residues. The V gene's germline CDR1 is SEHNR and CDR2 FQNEAQ (reference sequence). CDR3 nucleotides: TGTTCCAGCAGCCCCTCGGGACAGCTTAACTATGGCTACACCTTC. This translates into CSSSPSGQLNYGYTF. Full variable domain (outside the CDR3, taken from reference TRBV7-9 and TRBJ1-2): DTGVSQNPRHKITKRGQNVTFRCDPISEHNRLYWYRQTLGQGPEFLTYFQNEAQLEKSRLLSDRFSAERPKGSFSTLEIQRTEQGDSAMYLCSSSPSGQLNYGYTFGSGTRLTVV.

This clone was picked up one time. This chain uses TRBV5-1 with TRBJ1-6; D might be TRBD1 (5 bases). Germline CDR1 is SGHRS and CDR2 is YFSETQ. The CDR3 covers 14 residues. Trimming took off 4 bases at V and 7 bases at J, with 12 bases between the two ends. This CDR3 reads CASSITGLNSPLHF. Here the CDR3 DNA reads TGCGCCAGCAGCATTACAGGACTAAATTCACCCCTCCACTTT.

J is TRBJ2-3 and V is TRBV6-6, with 7 positions matching TRBD2. The V and J ends lost 5 bases and 1 base, in that order; junction bases with no gene match: 6. The CDR3 is 15 residues long. The germline V gene has CDR1 MNHNY and CDR2 SVGAGI (reference sequence). The DNA of the CDR3 is TGTGCCAGCAGTCCCGGGGGGAGAGGCACAGATACGCAGTATTTT. This gives the protein CASSPGGRGTDTQYF.

The chain recombines TRBV29-1 with TRBJ2-1; tentative D call: TRBD1 (6 bases). CDR1 is SQVTM and CDR2 is ANQGSEA in the germline V gene. With 4 bases removed from V and 9 bases from J, the gap between germline ends came to 13 bases. This CDR3 contains 12 residues. CDR3 coding DNA: TGCAGCGTTGGTGCAGGGGCGGCTGAGCAGTTCTTC. Its translation: CSVGAGAAEQFF.

The chain is built from TRBV11-3 and TRBJ2-2, with TRBD1 matching 8 bases. The germline V gene encodes CDR1 SGHNT and CDR2 YENEEA. J gave up 3 bases and V 1 base, and 10 bases lay outside the gene matches. The CDR3 extends over 18 amino acids. DNA of the CDR3: TGTGCCAGCAGCTTAGGCCGAGGAGAGACAGGGGACACCGGGGAGCTGTTTTTT. Encoded protein: CASSLGRGETGDTGELFF.

V and J are TRBV11-3 and TRBJ1-2; D remains unclear. CDR1 SGHNT and CDR2 YENEEA come from the germline V gene. Trimming pared 1 base from V and 3 bases from J, leaving 6 bases between. This CDR3 region has 13 residues. The CDR3 DNA follows: TGTGCCAGCAGCTTAGGGAGGGACTATGGCTACACCTTC. Translation gives CASSLGRDYGYTF.

This clone has only a few counts. The chain links TRBV19 to TRBJ2-3; a weak D match, TRBD2 (6 bases). Trimming pared 4 bases from V and 2 bases from J, leaving 10 bases between. Germline loops: CDR1 LNHDA, CDR2 SQIVND (reference sequence). The CDR3 sequence is 14 residues long. The CDR3 protein is CASSRGVFTDTQYF. The CDR3 bases are TGTGCCAGTAGTAGGGGGGTGTTCACAGATACGCAGTATTTT.

The J gene is TRBJ2-1, the V gene TRBV7-3, with a possible D match to TRBD2 (5 bases). This CDR3 has 14 amino acids. Trimming took off 3 bases at V and 2 bases at J, with 8 bases between the two ends. CDR1 SGHTA and CDR2 FQGTGA come from the germline V gene. The CDR3 loop is CASSFSGTYNEQFF. The CDR3 DNA reads as TGTGCCAGCAGCTTCTCCGGGACCTACAATGAGCAGTTCTTC.

This clone has more than one count but fewer than ten. The chain combines TRBV10-3 with TRBJ2-3; D is unclear. Germline V lookup: CDR1 ENHRY, CDR2 SYGVKD. The CDR3 extends over 14 amino acids. V lost 2 bases and J 1 base, leaving 7 bases between the germline ends. The CDR3 loop is CAISERAGTDTQYF. The DNA for the CDR3 is TGTGCCATCAGTGAGAGAGCTGGCACAGATACGCAGTATTTT.

This rearrangement joins TRBV4-3 to TRBJ2-7; D not certain. Germline assignment: CDR1 LGHNA and CDR2 YSLEER. V shed 0 bases and J shed 7 bases, with 10 bases lying between them. The CDR3 spans 13 residues. The CDR3: CASSQDVHLEQYF. The CDR3 DNA reads as TGCGCCAGCAGCCAAGATGTACATTTAGAGCAGTACTTC.

This clone was counted between two and nine times. CDR3: CASSQRQGVGEQYF. Written as DNA, the CDR3 is TGCGCCAGCAGCCAAAGGCAGGGGGTAGGCGAGCAGTACTTC. The V and J genes are TRBV4-3 and TRBJ2-7; 7 bases line up with TRBD1. Germline assignment: CDR1 LGHNA and CDR2 YSLEER. This CDR3 is built from 14 residues. Trimming took 2 bases from V and 6 from J; bases not matched to a gene: 7.

The rearrangement uses TRBV18 and TRBJ2-5; 7 positions agree with TRBD1. This CDR3 is built from 16 residues. Trimming took 1 base from V and 4 from J; bases not matched to a gene: 9. Germline loops: CDR1 KGHSH, CDR2 LQKENI. For the CDR3, the DNA is TGTGCCAGCTCACCACTTCGACAGGGTGTGAGAGAGACCCAGTACTTC. Translated, it gives CASSPLRQGVRETQYF. The variable domain in full, with the rest retrieved from reference TRBV18 and TRBJ2-5, is NAGVMQNPRHLVRRRGQEARLRCSPMKGHSHVYWYRQLPEEGLKFMVYLQKENIIDESGMPKERFSAEFPKEGPSILRIQQVVRGDSAAYFCASSPLRQGVRETQYFGPGTRLLVL.

The chain links TRBV30 to TRBJ1-5; TRBD1 aligns across 9 bases. After removal of 0 bases from V and 9 bases from J, the junction contained 18 bases not matched to a gene. Germline loops: CDR1 GTSNPN, CDR2 SVGIG (reference sequence). There are 18 residues in the CDR3. CDR3 sequence (DNA): TGTGCCTGGAGTGTACACTATTCCGGGACAGGGATTAAAATGCCCCAGCATTTT. The encoded protein is CAWSVHYSGTGIKMPQHF.